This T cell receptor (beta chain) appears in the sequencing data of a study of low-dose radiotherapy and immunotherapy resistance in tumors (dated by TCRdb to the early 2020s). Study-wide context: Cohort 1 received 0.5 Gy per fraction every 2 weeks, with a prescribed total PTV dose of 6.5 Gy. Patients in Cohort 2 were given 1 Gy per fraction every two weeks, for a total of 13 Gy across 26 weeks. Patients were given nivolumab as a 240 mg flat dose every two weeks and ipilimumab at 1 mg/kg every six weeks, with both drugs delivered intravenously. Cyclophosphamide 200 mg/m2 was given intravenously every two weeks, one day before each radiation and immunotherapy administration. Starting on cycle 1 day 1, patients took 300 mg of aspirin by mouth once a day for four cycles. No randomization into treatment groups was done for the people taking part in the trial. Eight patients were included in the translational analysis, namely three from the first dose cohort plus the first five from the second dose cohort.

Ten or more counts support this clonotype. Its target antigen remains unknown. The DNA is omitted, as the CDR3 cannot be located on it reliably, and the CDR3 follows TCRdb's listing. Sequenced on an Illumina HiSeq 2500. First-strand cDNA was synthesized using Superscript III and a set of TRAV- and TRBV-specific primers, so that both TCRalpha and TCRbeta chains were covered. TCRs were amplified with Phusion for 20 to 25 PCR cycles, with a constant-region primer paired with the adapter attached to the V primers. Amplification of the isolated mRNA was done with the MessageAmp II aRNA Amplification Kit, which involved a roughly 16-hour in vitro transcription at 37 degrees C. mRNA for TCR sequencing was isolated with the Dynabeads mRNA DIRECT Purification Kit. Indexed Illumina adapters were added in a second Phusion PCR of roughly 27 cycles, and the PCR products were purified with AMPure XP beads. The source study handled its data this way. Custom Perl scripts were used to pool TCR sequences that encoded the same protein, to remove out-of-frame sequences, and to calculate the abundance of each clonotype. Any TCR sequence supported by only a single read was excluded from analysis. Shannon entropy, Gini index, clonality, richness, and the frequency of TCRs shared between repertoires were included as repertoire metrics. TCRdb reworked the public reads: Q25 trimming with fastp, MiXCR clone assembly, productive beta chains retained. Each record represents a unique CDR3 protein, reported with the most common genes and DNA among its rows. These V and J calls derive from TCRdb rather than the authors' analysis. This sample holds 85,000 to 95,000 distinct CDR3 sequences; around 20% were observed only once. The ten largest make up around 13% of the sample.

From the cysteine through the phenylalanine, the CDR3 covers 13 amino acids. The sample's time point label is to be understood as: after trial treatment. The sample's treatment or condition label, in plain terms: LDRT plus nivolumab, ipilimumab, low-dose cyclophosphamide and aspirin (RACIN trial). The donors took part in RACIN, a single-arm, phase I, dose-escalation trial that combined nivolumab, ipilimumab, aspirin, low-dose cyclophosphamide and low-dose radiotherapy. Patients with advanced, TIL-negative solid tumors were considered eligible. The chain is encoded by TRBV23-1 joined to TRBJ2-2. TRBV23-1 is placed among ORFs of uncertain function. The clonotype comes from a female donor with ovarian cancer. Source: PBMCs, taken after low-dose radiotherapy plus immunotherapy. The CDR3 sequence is CASSQSLSGSCFF.